The rows below give T cell receptor beta chains drawn from one sample of a study of T-cell memory formation after mild COVID-19. TCRdb fed the 5' RACE reads into MiXCR, producing one record per CDR3 protein. The repertoire holds roughly 610,000 distinct CDR3 sequences, with about 18% as singletons. The sample taken for sequencing was PBMCs or a T cell subset sorted from them (not recorded which). These receptors were obtained from an adult woman who had mild COVID-19 (a few samples of this study predate the infection). Cell type and time point are not known. The CDR3 runs from the conserved cysteine through the conserved F or W. A D gene is named only where the DNA matches it firmly. Clone size is not always given. Where it is, it says once, few, many or a class for expanded clones.

TRBJ2-3	.	TRBV6-5	medium-sized	CASSDWDTQYF	TGTGCCAGCAGTGACTGGGATACGCAGTATTTT
TRBJ1-2	.	TRBV19	.	CASTRADYGYTF	TGTGCCAGTACCAGGGCGGACTATGGCTACACCTTC
TRBJ1-5	.	TRBV6-5	few	CASSYSGRQPQHF	TGTGCCAGCAGTTACTCGGGGAGGCAGCCCCAGCATTTT
TRBJ1-1	.	TRBV7-9	few	CASSNGDLGAFF	TGTGCCAGCAGCAACGGGGATCTGGGGGCTTTCTTT
TRBJ2-1	TRBD1	TRBV7-6	few	CASSLSGTGNNEQFF	TGTGCCAGCAGCTTATCCGGGACAGGGAACAATGAGCAGTTCTTC
TRBJ2-3	.	TRBV7-3	.	CASSPGASRDTQYF	TGTGCCAGCAGCCCAGGGGCTAGTCGGGATACGCAGTATTTT
TRBJ2-5	.	TRBV20-1	few	CSARALSQGGTQYF	TGCAGTGCTAGAGCTCTCTCTCAGGGGGGGACCCAGTACTTC
TRBJ2-1	.	TRBV29-1	.	CSVRGGTRRVNEQFF	TGCAGCGTCAGGGGGGGGACTAGAAGGGTCAATGAGCAGTTCTTC
TRBJ2-7	.	TRBV25-1	few	CASSRAGKDYEQYF	TGTGCCAGCAGTCGTGCAGGGAAGGACTACGAGCAGTACTTC
TRBJ1-4	.	TRBV6-5	many	CASSYSGGQEKLFF	TGTGCCAGCAGTTACTCCGGGGGGCAAGAAAAACTGTTTTTT
TRBJ1-4	.	TRBV6-5	many	CASSYSGDAFTNEKLFF	TGTGCCAGCAGTTACTCAGGGGACGCTTTTACTAATGAAAAACTGTTTTTT
TRBJ1-6	.	TRBV3-1	.	CASSQFHSPLHF	TGTGCCAGCAGCCAATTCCATTCACCCCTCCACTTT
TRBJ1-4	TRBD1	TRBV3-1	.	CASSQRGQQGGKLFF	TGTGCCAGCAGTCAACGGGGCCAGCAGGGGGGAAAACTGTTTTTT
TRBJ2-2	.	TRBV29-1	many	CSVESDTGELFF	TGCAGCGTAGAAAGTGACACCGGGGAGCTGTTTTTT
TRBJ2-1	.	TRBV19	.	CASSIARGHYNEQFF	TGTGCCAGTAGTATAGCGAGAGGGCACTACAATGAGCAGTTCTTC
TRBJ1-1	.	TRBV9	few	CASSVASGQGAGGTEAFF	TGTGCCAGCAGCGTAGCTTCTGGGCAGGGCGCCGGGGGCACTGAAGCTTTCTTT
TRBJ2-2	.	TRBV24-1	.	CATSETGELFF	TGTGCCACCAGTGAAACCGGGGAGCTGTTTTTT
TRBJ2-7	TRBD2	TRBV7-8	few	CASSFHARLAGDSYEQYF	TGTGCCAGCAGCTTCCATGCGCGACTAGCGGGAGACTCCTACGAGCAGTACTTC
TRBJ2-7	.	TRBV11-3	few	CASSSLLESRDPYEQYF	TGTGCCAGCAGCTCCCTACTAGAGTCCAGGGACCCCTACGAGCAGTACTTC
TRBJ2-1	.	TRBV30	few	CAWSVRRDNEQFF	TGTGCCTGGAGTGTACGGCGGGACAATGAGCAGTTCTTC
TRBJ1-1	.	TRBV6-1	.	CASSGWQGVTEAFF	TGTGCCAGCAGTGGATGGCAGGGTGTGACTGAAGCTTTCTTT
TRBJ2-3	.	TRBV24-1	.	CATSDSSGGGTDTQYF	TGTGCCACCAGTGATTCATCGGGGGGCGGGACAGATACGCAGTATTTT
TRBJ2-7	TRBD2	TRBV18	few	CASSSRTSGAAIYEQYF	TGTGCCAGCTCATCACGGACTAGCGGGGCAGCCATCTACGAGCAGTACTTC
TRBJ2-5	TRBD1	TRBV6-5	.	CASSDGQGRETQYF	TGTGCCAGCAGTGATGGACAGGGAAGGGAGACCCAGTACTTC
TRBJ2-2	TRBD2	TRBV9	.	CASSVTSGGSGELFF	TGTGCCAGCAGCGTAACTAGCGGGGGATCTGGGGAGCTGTTTTTT
TRBJ2-3	.	TRBV5-1	.	CASSLWDSRTDTQYF	TGCGCCAGCAGCTTGTGGGACTCTAGGACAGATACGCAGTATTTT
TRBJ1-5	.	TRBV19	.	CASKQGQTYQPQHF	TGTGCCAGTAAGCAGGGGCAGACTTATCAGCCCCAGCATTTT
TRBJ1-2	.	TRBV7-2	few	CASTRFTSGLYGYTF	TGTGCCAGCACGAGGTTTACTAGTGGATTATATGGCTACACCTTC
TRBJ1-1	.	TRBV7-8	.	CASRHAKDMNTEAFF	TGTGCCAGCAGGCACGCCAAGGATATGAACACTGAAGCTTTCTTT
TRBJ2-1	.	TRBV19	.	CASSISLGPHPEQFF	TGTGCCAGTAGTATAAGCTTGGGGCCGCACCCTGAGCAGTTCTTC
TRBJ1-5	.	TRBV5-1	few	CASSLGQQDQPQHF	TGCGCCAGCAGCTTGGGACAGCAGGATCAGCCCCAGCATTTT
TRBJ2-7	.	TRBV5-1	.	CASTSYGEQYF	TGCGCCAGCACCTCATACGGAGAGCAGTACTTC
TRBJ1-3	.	TRBV20-1	.	CSANKEGNTIYF	TGCAGTGCTAACAAGGAAGGAAACACCATATATTTT
TRBJ2-3	TRBD2	TRBV4-2	many	CASSLWGGLIPDTQYF	TGTGCCAGCAGCCTCTGGGGGGGACTTATCCCAGATACGCAGTATTTT
TRBJ2-7	.	TRBV27	few	CASSLSRGAYEQYF	TGTGCCAGCAGTTTATCGAGGGGCGCCTACGAGCAGTACTTC
TRBJ2-1	TRBD1	TRBV13	few	CASSRGQDNEQFF	TGTGCCAGCAGCCGGGGACAGGACAATGAGCAGTTCTTC
TRBJ1-1	TRBD1	TRBV7-2	many	CASSLRQGGTEAFF	TGTGCCAGCAGCTTGCGCCAGGGGGGAACTGAAGCTTTCTTT
TRBJ2-2	TRBD1	TRBV13	once	CASSSSQGVNTGELFF	TGTGCCAGCAGCTCCTCACAGGGGGTTAACACCGGGGAGCTGTTTTTT
TRBJ2-3	TRBD2	TRBV29-1	.	CSVEGLAGEYTDTQYF	TGCAGCGTGGAGGGACTAGCGGGGGAATACACAGATACGCAGTATTTT
TRBJ2-3	TRBD1	TRBV4-1	few	CASSLTDRVADTQYF	TGCGCCAGCAGCCTGACGGACAGGGTAGCAGATACGCAGTATTTT
TRBJ2-3	TRBD1	TRBV6-6	.	CASSPVTGVPDTQYF	TGTGCCAGCAGCCCCGTAACAGGGGTCCCCGATACGCAGTATTTT
TRBJ1-6	TRBD1	TRBV18	.	CASSLQRDSYNSPLHF	TGTGCCAGCTCACTACAACGGGACAGTTATAATTCACCCCTCCACTTT